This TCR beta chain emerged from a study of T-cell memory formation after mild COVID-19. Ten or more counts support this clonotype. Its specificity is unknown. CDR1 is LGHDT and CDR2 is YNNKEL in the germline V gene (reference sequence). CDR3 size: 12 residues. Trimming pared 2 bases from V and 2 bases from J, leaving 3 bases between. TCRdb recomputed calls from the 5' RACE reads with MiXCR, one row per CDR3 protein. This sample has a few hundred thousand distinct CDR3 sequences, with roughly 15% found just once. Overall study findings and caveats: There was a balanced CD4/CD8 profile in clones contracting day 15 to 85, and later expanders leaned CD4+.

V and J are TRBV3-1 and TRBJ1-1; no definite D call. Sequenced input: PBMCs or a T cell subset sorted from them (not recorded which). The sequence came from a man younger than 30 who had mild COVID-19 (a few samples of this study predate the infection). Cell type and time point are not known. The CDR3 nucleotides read TGTGCCAGCAGCCAAAGAAACACTGAAGCTTTCTTT. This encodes CASSQRNTEAFF.